A single sample gave rise to the 18 T cell receptor beta chains below, sequenced in a study of T-cell reconstitution after alpha-beta-depleted transplantation in children (TCRdb year 2016). Explained via the paper, the treatment or condition label denotes: allogeneic hematopoietic cell transplantation with graft depleted of TCRalphabeta T cells and CD19 B cells. To prepare the library, PCR was applied. Sequencing used an Illumina HiSeq 2500. TCR libraries were prepared with molecular barcoding, using unique molecular identifiers to normalize TCRbeta repertoire quantification. The public reads were reprocessed in TCRdb via fastp at Q25 and MiXCR, keeping in-frame beta chains. CDR3 protein duplicates are merged, each entry listing the most common genes and DNA. The sample data list 670,000 or so distinct CDR3 sequences, and under 15% of these were observed just once. The ten biggest clones cover 0.79% of the sample.

The material was PBMCs, obtained before TCRalphabeta/CD19-depleted stem cell transplant. These receptors all come from a girl between 2 and 10 years old with congenital amegakaryocytic thrombocytopenia, due to receive a stem cell transplant.

Ten or more counts support this clonotype. J is TRBJ2-3 and V is TRBV20-1; 11 bases are shared with TRBD2. With V trimmed by 3 bases and J by 2 bases, 4 bases remained unmatched. This CDR3 spans 15 amino acids. The V gene's germline CDR1 is DFQATT and CDR2 SNEGSKA (reference sequence). The CDR3 DNA is TGCAGTGCTAGTCCGACTAGCGGGGCCACAGATACGCAGTATTTT. Protein sequence: CSASPTSGATDTQYF.

This clonotype was found a few times. The chain uses TRBV20-1 and TRBJ2-7; 9 nucleotides align to TRBD1. The junction had 16 bases not matched to a gene; V was cut back by 6 bases and J by 10 bases. The CDR3 runs to 14 residues. The germline V gene encodes CDR1 DFQATT and CDR2 SNEGSKA (reference sequence). In DNA form, the CDR3 reads TGCAGTGCAGTCCGGGACAGGGAGGCTTTCGGTCAGTACTTC. This encodes CSAVRDREAFGQYF.

This chain links TRBV28 with TRBJ2-4; 8 bases are shared with TRBD2. V lost 10 bases to trimming and J lost 0 bases; unmatched junction nucleotides: 14. CDR3 length: 17 amino acids. CDR1 MDHEN and CDR2 SYDVKM come from the germline V gene. CDR3 amino acids: CATRGSGEELAKNIQYF. CDR3 DNA sequence: TGTGCCACCAGGGGTAGCGGGGAAGAACTAGCCAAAAACATTCAGTACTTC.

This clonotype came up a few times. CDR3 bases: TGTGCCAGCAGCCCGACCAGACAGGGGGGGTCCGGGGAGCTGTTTTTT. It encodes CASSPTRQGGSGELFF. The chain recombines TRBV3-1 with TRBJ2-2, with 9 positions matching TRBD1. V shed 4 bases, J shed 6 bases, and the junction held 9 bases outside the gene matches. This CDR3 comprises 16 residues. The germline V gene encodes CDR1 LGHDT and CDR2 YNNKEL (reference sequence).

The genes are TRBV30 and TRBJ2-1; TRBD1 is a possible D gene (6 bases). Trimming took off 1 base at V and 6 bases at J, with 7 bases between the two ends. CDR1 is GTSNPN and CDR2 is SVGIG in the germline V gene (reference sequence). The CDR3 is 12 residues long. The CDR3 sequence: CAWSATGNEQFF. CDR3 bases: TGTGCCTGGAGTGCGACAGGCAATGAGCAGTTCTTC.

In this sample, this clonotype turned up many times. The chain has TRBV29-1 and TRBJ2-7; 7 bases agree with TRBD1. The CDR3 totals 14 residues. Unmatched junction bases numbered 10, after V lost 4 bases and J lost 4 bases. CDR1 is SQVTM and CDR2 is ANQGSEA in the germline V gene. The CDR3 loop reads CSVGVPGQLYEQYF. As DNA, the CDR3 is TGCAGCGTTGGCGTTCCGGGACAGCTATACGAGCAGTACTTC.

The V call is TRBV5-1, the J call TRBJ2-7, with 7 bases matching TRBD1. With V trimmed by 0 bases and J by 3 bases, 9 bases remained unmatched. The CDR3 is 16 amino acids. Germline V CDR1 and CDR2: SGHRS, YFSETQ. The DNA for the CDR3 is TGCGCCAGCAGCTTGGCCTCGACAGGGTATGACTACGAGCAGTACTTC. This translates into CASSLASTGYDYEQYF.

At least ten counts were recorded for this clonotype. The chain couples TRBV20-1 to TRBJ2-1, with TRBD2 matching over 7 bases. The junction had 19 bases not matched to a gene; V was cut back by 3 bases and J by 8 bases. The CDR3 covers 17 residues. Germline V lookup: CDR1 DFQATT, CDR2 SNEGSKA (reference sequence). The CDR3 DNA sequence: TGCAGTGCTAGTTCCCCTCCTAGCGGACCAACGAGGGATGAGCAGTTCTTC. It specifies CSASSPPSGPTRDEQFF.

This clonotype was seen many times. The chain couples TRBV6-1 to TRBJ1-2; D may be TRBD1 (6 bases). The CDR3 is 13 amino acids. Germline V gene sequence: CDR1 MNHNS, CDR2 SASEGT. Trimming left V 6 bases short and J 8 bases short, with 16 bases between. The CDR3, as DNA: TGTGCCAGCAGCCCAGGGGTTCTAAGGGGCTACACCTTC. It codes for CASSPGVLRGYTF.

This clonotype was observed a handful of times. V usage is TRBV27 and J usage is TRBJ1-4; D possibly corresponds to TRBD1 (5 bases). The CDR3 extends over 14 amino acids. With 4 bases removed from V and 5 bases from J, the gap between germline ends came to 11 bases. The V gene's germline CDR1 is MNHEY and CDR2 SMNVEV (reference sequence). The chain's CDR3 is CASSSGQGNEKLFF. The DNA for the CDR3 is TGTGCCAGCAGTTCGGGGCAGGGAAATGAAAAACTGTTTTTT. Full variable domain (rest looked up from reference TRBV27 and TRBJ1-4): EAQVTQNPRYLITVTGKKLTVTCSQNMNHEYMSWYRQDPGLGLRQIYYSMNVEVTDKGDVPEGYKVSRKEKRNFPLILESPSPNQTSLYFCASSSGQGNEKLFFGSGTQLSVL.

This clonotype was detected only a few times. This chain links TRBV12-3 or TRBV12-4 with TRBJ2-1; D is possibly TRBD2 (5 bases). V lost 5 bases to trimming and J lost 5 bases, with 13 bases between them. The CDR3 is made up of 14 amino acids. CDR3 in amino acids: CASSPFEGNNEQFF. In DNA, the CDR3 is TGTGCCAGCAGTCCCTTTGAGGGAAACAATGAGCAGTTCTTC.

In its sample, this clonotype was seen many times. The genes are TRBV12-3 or TRBV12-4 and TRBJ1-4; possibly TRBD1 for D (6 bases). Trimming removed 3 bases at V and 8 bases at J, with 16 bases between. This CDR3 is 15 amino acids long. CDR3 nucleotide sequence: TGTGCCAGCAGTTTTTCGCCGGGACAACCGGAAAAACTGTTTTTT. This translates into CASSFSPGQPEKLFF.

This clonotype was seen at least ten times. The rearrangement uses TRBV12-3 or TRBV12-4 and TRBJ1-2; unclear D gene. CDR3 size: 16 residues. The ends were cut back, 1 base at V and 5 bases at J, with 17 bases in the middle. CDR3 amino acids: CASSLEWGAIFYGYTF. In DNA form, the CDR3 reads TGTGCCAGCAGTTTAGAATGGGGAGCCATCTTTTATGGCTACACCTTC.

The chain links TRBV2 to TRBJ2-1; tentatively, D is TRBD1 or TRBD2 (5 bases each). This CDR3 comprises 15 residues. The germline V gene encodes CDR1 SNHLY and CDR2 FYNNEI. Trimming took 6 bases from V and 0 from J, leaving 12 bases between them. CDR3 DNA: TGTGCCAGCAGACGGGACGCCAGCTCCTACAATGAGCAGTTCTTC. Translation: CASRRDASSYNEQFF.

This clonotype was observed a few times. The chain combines TRBV6-5 with TRBJ2-5, with 14 bases that match TRBD2. The CDR3 totals 16 residues. Germline CDR1 reads MNHEY; CDR2 reads SVGAGI. Trimming took 2 bases from V and 4 from J; bases not matched to a gene: 3. As DNA, the CDR3 is TGTGCCAGCAGTTACCCGGGGACTAGCGGGAGAGAGACCCAGTACTTC. Protein: CASSYPGTSGRETQYF.

The chain is built from TRBV7-3 and TRBJ2-7; 7 bases match TRBD2. Per germline, CDR1 SGHTA and CDR2 FQGTGA. This CDR3 comprises 16 residues. Trimming cost V 2 bases and J 2 bases; bases outside gene matches: 9. In DNA, the CDR3 is TGTGCCAGCAGCTTAGTAGGTCTAGCGGAGCCCTACGAGCAGTACTTC. Translated, it gives CASSLVGLAEPYEQYF.

This chain links TRBV6-1 with TRBJ2-7; D might be TRBD1 or TRBD2, each matching 5 bases. CDR1 and CDR2 from the germline V gene are MNHNS and SASEGT. There are 13 residues in the CDR3. V lost 6 bases and J 2 bases, leaving 11 bases between the germline ends. CDR3 coding DNA: TGTGCCAGCAGAGTTGGGGGAGCCTACGAGCAGTACTTC. Protein sequence: CASRVGGAYEQYF.

Ten or more counts support this clonotype. This chain connects TRBV5-5 to TRBJ1-2; a possible D gene is TRBD1 (5 bases). Trimming left V 5 bases short and J 0 bases short, with 14 bases between. The CDR3 loop spans 15 amino acids. Germline V gene data show CDR1 as SGHKS and CDR2 as YYEKEE (reference sequence). The CDR3 sequence is CASREGATTNYGYTF. CDR3 bases: TGTGCCAGCAGAGAAGGGGCGACAACTAACTATGGCTACACCTTC.